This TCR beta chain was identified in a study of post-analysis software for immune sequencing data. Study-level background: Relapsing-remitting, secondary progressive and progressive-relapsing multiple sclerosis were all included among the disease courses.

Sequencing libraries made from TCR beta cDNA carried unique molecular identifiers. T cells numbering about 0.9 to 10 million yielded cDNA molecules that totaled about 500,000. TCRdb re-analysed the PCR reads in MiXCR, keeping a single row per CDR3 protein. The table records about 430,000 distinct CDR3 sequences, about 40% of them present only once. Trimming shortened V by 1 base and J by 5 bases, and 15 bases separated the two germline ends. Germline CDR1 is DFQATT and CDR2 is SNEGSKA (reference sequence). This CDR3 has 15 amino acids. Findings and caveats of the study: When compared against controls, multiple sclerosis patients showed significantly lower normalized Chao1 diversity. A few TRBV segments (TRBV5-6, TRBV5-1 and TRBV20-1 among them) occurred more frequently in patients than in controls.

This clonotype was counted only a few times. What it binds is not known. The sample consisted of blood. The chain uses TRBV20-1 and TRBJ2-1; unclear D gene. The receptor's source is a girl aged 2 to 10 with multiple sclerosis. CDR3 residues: CSARADYVGNNEQFF. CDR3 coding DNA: TGCAGTGCTAGAGCGGATTACGTGGGAAACAATGAGCAGTTCTTC.